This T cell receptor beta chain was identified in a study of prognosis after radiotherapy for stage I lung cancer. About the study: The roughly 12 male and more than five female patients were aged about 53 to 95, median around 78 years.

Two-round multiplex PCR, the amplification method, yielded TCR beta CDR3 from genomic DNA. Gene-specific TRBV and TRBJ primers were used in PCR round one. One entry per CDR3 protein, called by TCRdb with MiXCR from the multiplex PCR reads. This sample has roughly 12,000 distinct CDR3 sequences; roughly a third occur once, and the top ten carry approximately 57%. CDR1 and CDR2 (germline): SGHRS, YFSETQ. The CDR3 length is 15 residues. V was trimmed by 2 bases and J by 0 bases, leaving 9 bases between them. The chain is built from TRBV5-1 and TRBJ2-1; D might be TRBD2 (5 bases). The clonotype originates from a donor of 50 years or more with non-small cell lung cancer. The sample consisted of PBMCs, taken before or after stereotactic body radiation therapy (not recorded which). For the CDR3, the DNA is TGCGCCAGCAGCTTCGAGGGTAGCTCCTACAATGAGCAGTTCTTC. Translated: CASSFEGSSYNEQFF. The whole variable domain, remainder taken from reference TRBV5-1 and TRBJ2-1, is KAGVTQTPRYLIKTRGQQVTLSCSPISGHRSVSWYQQTPGQGLQFLFEYFSETQRNKGNFPGRFSGRQFSNSRSEMNVSTLELGDSALYLCASSFEGSSYNEQFFGPGTRLTVL.